The present entry profiles one TCR beta chain with its context. J lost 0 bases, V lost 6 bases, and 7 bases had no gene match. The CDR3 runs to 15 residues. Germline values: CDR1 LNHDA, CDR2 SQIVND (reference sequence). The data derive from a study of blood T cell repertoires in COVID-19. Study context: Specimens from acute and convalescent COVID-19 originated in the United States, Italy and Spain. The analysed material was cDNA or gDNA that came from T cells, B-cell-depleted T cells, or PBMCs.

The table came from immunoSEQ multiplex PCR; TCRdb's copy has only in-frame clones and leaves some out. Of roughly 140,000 clones detected, 60% to 80% appear once; the ten largest clones hold approximately 8.6%. The receptor comes from a man aged 45-65 years with active or convalescent COVID-19. Sequenced sample: peripheral blood. The rearrangement joins TRBV19 to TRBJ2-7; 8 bases align to TRBD1. For the CDR3, the DNA is TGTGCCAGTAGCACCCGGGACAGGAGCTCCTACGAGCAGTACTTC. The encoded protein is CASSTRDRSSYEQYF. Full variable domain (missing parts from reference TRBV19 and TRBJ2-7): DGGITQSPKYLFRKEGQNVTLSCEQNLNHDAMYWYRQDPGQGLRLIYYSQIVNDFQKGDIAEGYSVSREKKESFPLTVTSAQKNPTAFYLCASSTRDRSSYEQYFGPGTRLTVT.